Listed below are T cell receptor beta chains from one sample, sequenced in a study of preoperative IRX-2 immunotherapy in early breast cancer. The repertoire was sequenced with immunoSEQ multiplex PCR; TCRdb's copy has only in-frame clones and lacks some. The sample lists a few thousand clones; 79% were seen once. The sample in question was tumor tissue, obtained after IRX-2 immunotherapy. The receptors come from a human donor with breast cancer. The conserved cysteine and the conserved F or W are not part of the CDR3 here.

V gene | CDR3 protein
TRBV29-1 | SVGGSLWNTEAF
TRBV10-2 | ASSESNDSPRTDTQY
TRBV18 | ASSPTGHTDYEQY
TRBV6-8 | ASRRQVNTEAF
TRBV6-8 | ASSDSLNPGGSYNEQF
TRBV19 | ASSDRGLTDTQY
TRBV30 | AWSDGQKAF
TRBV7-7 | ASSLATAQDTQY
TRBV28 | ASTGRPGGTEAF
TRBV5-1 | ASSLAGGLAGNTIY
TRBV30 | AWSVGARGEAF
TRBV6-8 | ASSPGGHPNQPQH
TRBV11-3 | ASSSTGGYSSRSYEQY
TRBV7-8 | ASSQGQGSVAF
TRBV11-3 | ASSLLTSTDTQY
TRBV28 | ASSLKYRDSNQPQH
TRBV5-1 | ASSLAIYTGELF
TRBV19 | ASSIEGDRGPNQPQH
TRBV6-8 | ASSYSLPAGTRGNEKLF
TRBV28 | ASSLFGFGQGGEQY
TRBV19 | ASSIGSFRSYGYT
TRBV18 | ASSSRLNYGYT
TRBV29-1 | SVRAVNTEAF
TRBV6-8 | ASRPGAVQVETQY
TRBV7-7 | ASSLWGAREQEDEQY
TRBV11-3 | ASSSPRSGVSSGNTIY
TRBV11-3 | ASSRRTERNTEAF
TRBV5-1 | ASSLAGLAYGYT
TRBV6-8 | AILGTHNTEAF
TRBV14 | ASSPTYRRTYEQY
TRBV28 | ASSPLRDRINTEAF
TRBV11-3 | ASRDVGRDRKNLPPYEQY
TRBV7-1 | ASRQQVDGELF
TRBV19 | ASSFAGTTAEAF
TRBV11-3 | ASSGGWQSSYNEQF
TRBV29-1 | SVEVPRTADGYT
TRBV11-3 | ASSSQGGGTEAF
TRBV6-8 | ASSYSNLSGNSPLH
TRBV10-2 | ATGDGTKYEQY
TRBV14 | ASSQGGAAEAF
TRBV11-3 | ASSLMGVGNSPLH
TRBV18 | ASSPTGDNSNQPQH
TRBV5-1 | ASSLEARDGPRA
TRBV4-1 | ASSLTEGGPSYEQY